Each of the 20 T cell receptor beta chains below was sequenced from the same sample in a study of blood T cell repertoires in COVID-19 (dated by TCRdb to between 2020 and 2021). Library construction relied on the immunoSEQ multiplex PCR assay. In TCRdb, the immuneACCESS table is reduced to in-frame sequences with V and J assigned. These tables do not hold every clone; where another copy was compared, an unresolved V gene accounts for under half, and the others remain unexplained. This sample lists about 260,000 clones; roughly 86% were detected once. Jointly, the top ten make up about 10% of the sample. The sample comprised peripheral blood. The receptors here all came from a man aged 35 to 55 who had recovered from COVID-19.

The chain joins TRBV7-8 to TRBJ2-7; 10 nucleotides line up with TRBD1. This CDR3 is 14 amino acids long. Per germline, CDR1 SGHVS and CDR2 FQNEAQ. The V gene end was trimmed by 1 base and the J gene end by 6 bases; junction bases not matched to a gene: 3. The CDR3 region has the DNA TGTGCCAGCAGCTTAGGAGGGACAGGGGCCGAGCAGTACTTC. Encoded protein: CASSLGGTGAEQYF.

J is TRBJ2-7 and V is TRBV7-2; 11 bases are a match to TRBD2. The CDR3 loop spans 15 amino acids. J gave up 3 bases and V 5 bases, and 6 bases lay outside the gene matches. Germline V gives CDR1 SGHTA, CDR2 FQGNSA. Written as DNA, the CDR3 is TGTGCCAGCAGCCTGGGACTAGCGGCACTCTACGAGCAGTACTTC. Amino acid sequence: CASSLGLAALYEQYF. The complete variable domain, with remaining parts taken from reference TRBV7-2 and TRBJ2-7, reads GAGVSQSPSNKVTEKGKDVELRCDPISGHTALYWYRQSLGQGLEFLIYFQGNSAPDKSGLPSDRFSAERTGGSVSTLTIQRTQQEDSAVYLCASSLGLAALYEQYFGPGTRLTVT.

V usage is TRBV4-1 and J usage is TRBJ2-7; 9 bases fit TRBD1. The V gene end was trimmed by 2 bases and the J gene end by 4 bases; junction bases not matched to a gene: 6. CDR3 length: 15 residues. Per the germline V gene, CDR1 is MGHRA and CDR2 is YSYEKL. The CDR3 protein is CASSQTGTGKYEQYF. The DNA of the CDR3 is TGCGCCAGCAGCCAAACCGGGACAGGGAAATACGAGCAGTACTTC.

V is TRBV27 and J is TRBJ1-4; TRBD1 matches 9 bases. CDR3 size: 15 residues. CDR1 MNHEY and CDR2 SMNVEV come from the germline V gene (reference sequence). V shed 2 bases, J shed 5 bases, and the junction held 3 bases outside the gene matches. The CDR3 DNA follows: TGTGCCAGCAGTTTAGTCGGGACAGGGAATGAAAAACTGTTTTTT. It codes for CASSLVGTGNEKLFF.

CDR3 nucleotide sequence: TGTGCCAGCAGCTCCCAGGGAAGTGAGCAGTTCTTC. Encoded protein: CASSSQGSEQFF. The V gene is TRBV7-3, the J gene TRBJ2-1; D possibly corresponds to TRBD1 (5 bases). CDR1 is SGHTA, CDR2 FQGTGA, per germline. This CDR3 has 12 residues. The V gene lost 4 bases and the J gene lost 9 bases, with 10 bases spanning the gap.

The chain employs TRBV10-3 and TRBJ2-2, with D unresolved. The germline V gene encodes CDR1 ENHRY and CDR2 SYGVKD. CDR3 size: 17 residues. V was cut by 0 bases and J by 0 bases, with 11 bases left in between. CDR3 region: CAISESRGVPNTGELFF. The CDR3 nucleotides read TGTGCCATCAGTGAGTCGCGTGGAGTACCGAACACCGGGGAGCTGTTTTTT.

V usage is TRBV2 and J usage is TRBJ2-7, with 11 bases that match TRBD2. In germline, CDR1 is SNHLY, CDR2 FYNNEI. The CDR3 loop spans 15 amino acids. The ends lost 7 bases at V and 4 bases at J; junction bases unmatched: 9. As DNA, the CDR3 is TGTGCCAGCATGCAACTAGCGGGGGCACGATACGAGCAGTACTTC. It translates to CASMQLAGARYEQYF.

This chain joins TRBV29-1 and TRBJ2-5; D not resolved. This CDR3 region has 15 residues. The ends were cut back, 0 bases at V and 5 bases at J, with 16 bases in the middle. Germline loops: CDR1 SQVTM, CDR2 ANQGSEA. The CDR3 reads CSVEDLAGRWETQYF. CDR3 nucleotide sequence: TGCAGCGTTGAAGATCTGGCAGGTCGATGGGAGACCCAGTACTTC.

The chain employs TRBV6-5 and TRBJ2-1; 8 nucleotides agree with TRBD2. This CDR3 is 14 amino acids long. With 6 bases clipped from V and 9 bases from J, the junction kept 10 bases outside the gene matches. Looked up from germline, CDR1 is MNHEY and CDR2 is SVGAGI. The CDR3 DNA is TGTGCCAGCAGCACGGGACTAGTAGGATCTGAGCAGTTCTTC. Translation gives CASSTGLVGSEQFF.

The CDR3 protein is CASSDRGLKETQYF. DNA for the CDR3: TGCGCCAGCAGTGACAGGGGCTTGAAAGAGACCCAGTACTTC. The chain uses TRBV10-2 and TRBJ2-5, with D possibly being TRBD1 (6 bases). Looked up from germline, CDR1 is WSHSY and CDR2 is SAAADI. This CDR3 spans 14 amino acids. V shed 3 bases and J shed 3 bases, with 11 bases lying between them.

The chain links TRBV25-1 to TRBJ1-5, with D possibly being TRBD1 (5 bases). CDR3 length: 16 residues. V was shortened by 3 bases and J by 6 bases, with 18 bases between the two germline ends. The germline V gene encodes CDR1 MGHDK and CDR2 SYGVNS. The CDR3 DNA sequence: TGTGCCAGCAGTGACGCTGGAAGGGGCGAAAGTCAGCCCCAGCATTTT. Its translation: CASSDAGRGESQPQHF.

The chain combines TRBV7-3 with TRBJ2-7, with D maybe TRBD2 (6 bases). The CDR3 runs 17 residues. The V end lost 0 bases, the J end lost 6 bases, and 21 bases lay between the germline ends. Germline V gene data show CDR1 as SGHTA and CDR2 as FQGTGA. The CDR3 region has the DNA TGTGCCAGCAGCTTAACGGGAGGAAACCACCGCCCCTCCGAGCAGTACTTC. Residues: CASSLTGGNHRPSEQYF.

The genes are TRBV9 and TRBJ2-1, with TRBD1 matching over 7 bases. The CDR3 is 15 residues long. Trimming at V came to 4 bases and at J to 4 bases, leaving 8 bases not matched to a gene. CDR1 SGDLS and CDR2 YYNGEE come from the germline V gene. The DNA for the CDR3 is TGTGCCAGCAGCCCTTTTATGGGACAGTACAATGAGCAGTTCTTC. Protein product: CASSPFMGQYNEQFF.

The genes are TRBV6-2 or TRBV6-3 and TRBJ2-4, with D uncertain. From germline, CDR1 is MNHEY and CDR2 SVGEGT. The CDR3 is 14 residues long. Trimming took off 2 bases at V and 1 base at J, with 6 bases between the two ends. CDR3 region: CASSYPGAKNIQYF. In DNA form, the CDR3 reads TGTGCCAGCAGTTACCCCGGGGCCAAAAACATTCAGTACTTC.

The rearrangement joins TRBV19 to TRBJ1-3; weak D call: TRBD1 (6 bases). Germline-derived CDR1 and CDR2 are LNHDA and SQIVND (reference sequence). Trimming cost V 4 bases and J 7 bases, with 11 bases left between them. The CDR3 has 13 amino acids. The CDR3 sequence is CASSTQGGNTIYF. The CDR3 DNA is TGTGCCAGTAGTACACAGGGTGGGAACACCATATATTTT.

V usage is TRBV7-9 and J usage is TRBJ1-6; D possibly corresponds to TRBD1 (6 bases). CDR1 and CDR2 (germline): SEHNR, FQNEAQ (reference sequence). Deletions cut 5 bases from V and 6 bases from J, with 11 bases between. The CDR3 is 14 residues long. CDR3 protein: CASSQGRINSPLHF. CDR3 nucleotides: TGTGCCAGCAGCCAGGGGCGGATTAATTCACCCCTCCACTTT.

The chain is built from TRBV5-4 and TRBJ1-1; TRBD1 matches at 7 bases. The CDR3 spans 13 residues. Per germline, CDR1 SGHNT and CDR2 YYREEE (reference sequence). V dropped 5 bases and J dropped 4; count of bases not matched to a gene: 5. CDR3 sequence (DNA): TGTGCCAGCAGTCTATCAGGGGGCACTGAAGCTTTCTTT. This encodes CASSLSGGTEAFF.

This clone was detected only once. The gene calls are TRBV27 and TRBJ2-7; maybe TRBD1 (6 bases). CDR3 length: 14 amino acids. Between the trimmed V and J ends, which lost 3 bases and 2 bases, there was a span of 11 bases. From germline, CDR1 is MNHEY and CDR2 SMNVEV (reference sequence). The CDR3 DNA reads as TGTGCCAGCAGTTTGACAGGACCACCCTACGAGCAGTACTTC. Protein product: CASSLTGPPYEQYF.

This chain links TRBV6-5 with TRBJ2-7, with D perhaps TRBD1 (6 bases). Germline assignment: CDR1 MNHEY and CDR2 SVGAGI. V was cut by 4 bases and J by 11 bases, with 15 bases left in between. The CDR3 length is 12 residues. This CDR3 is CASSFTGNREYF. CDR3 in DNA: TGTGCCAGCAGTTTCACAGGGAATCGGGAGTACTTC.

V and J are TRBV27 and TRBJ2-5; 10 positions agree with TRBD1. In germline, CDR1 is MNHEY, CDR2 SMNVEV (reference sequence). There are 15 residues in the CDR3. J was trimmed by 1 base and V by 3 bases; bases with no gene match: 2. This CDR3 is CASSFGTGVQETQYF. The CDR3 DNA reads TGTGCCAGCAGTTTCGGGACAGGGGTCCAAGAGACCCAGTACTTC.